Listed below are T cell receptor beta chains from one sample, sequenced in a study of T cell responses to AZD1222 COVID-19 vaccine. Repertoires were generated with immunoSEQ multiplex PCR, while TCRdb's copy carries only in-frame clones and drops some. This table holds roughly 97,000 clones, about nine tenths found once. This specimen consisted of peripheral blood, obtained on day 0 of AZD1222 vaccination. The receptors here all came from an adult in good health. CDR3s include the opening cysteine and the closing phenylalanine or tryptophan.

>TRBJ1-1|TRBV29-1
CSALTERGTEAFF
>TRBJ2-7|TRBV27
CASRITGTNTYEQYF
>TRBJ1-5|TRBV25-1
CASSESGRDGSNQPQHF
>TRBJ2-7|TRBV11-2
CASSLYRLEQYF
>TRBJ2-1|TRBV6-2/TRBV6-3
CASSYSMGLVSQFF
>TRBJ1-1|TRBV3-1/TRBV3-2
CASSSLEDTEAFF
>TRBJ2-5|TRBV27
CASRPGGRETQYF
>TRBJ2-2|TRBV6-5
CASSPFWTWSGELFF
>TRBJ2-3|TRBV12-5
CASGSSGGTTDTQYF
>TRBJ1-3|TRBV12-3/TRBV12-4
CASSQYSGNTIYF
>TRBJ1-5|TRBV6-5
CASAIDGRQPQHF
>TRBJ2-1|TRBV5-1
CASSQSAWNEQFF
>TRBJ1-2|TRBV5-1
CASSPGTGYGYTF
>TRBJ1-2|TRBV27
CASSSNLHYGYTF
>TRBJ1-1|TRBV18
CASSPRDTEAFF
>TRBJ1-2|TRBV29-1
CSVEGGQSLYGYTF
>TRBJ1-2|TRBV2
CASSGDRGYGYTF
>TRBJ2-2|TRBV4-1
CASSQEYRGTGELFF
>TRBJ1-5|TRBV19
CASSLNWDSANQPQHF
>TRBJ1-1|TRBV5-1
CASSLTGVWNTEAFF
>TRBJ1-2|TRBV10-2
CASSGGARDFYGYTF
>TRBJ2-1|TRBV11-3
CASSPRGGREQFF
>TRBJ1-4|TRBV5-1
CASSLGGSTGSNEKLFF
>TRBJ2-7|TRBV7-8
CASRDQTVSIYEQYF
>TRBJ1-2|TRBV20-1
CSAQNYGYTF
>TRBJ1-3|TRBV7-9
CASSLIGQDLRNTIYF
>TRBJ2-1|TRBV20-1
CSAHLRNEQFF
>TRBJ1-5|TRBV13
CASSSGTGQQPQHF
>TRBJ2-7|TRBV30
CAWSGEHRLSYEQYF
>TRBJ2-1|TRBV11-3
CASSLDHGGRGNEQFF
>TRBJ1-1|TRBV5-6
CASSPIGDLNTEAFF
>TRBJ2-2|TRBV9
CASSVGRREDTGELFF
>TRBJ2-1|TRBV10-3
CAIPDPPLRGGSYNEQFF
>TRBJ2-1|TRBV2
CASTGDWGNEQFF
>TRBJ1-2|TRBV9
CASSSYNGYTF
>TRBJ1-2|TRBV7-8
CASSSGTGGSDYGYTF
>TRBJ1-2|TRBV27
CASSFRMDRTAGYTF
>TRBJ1-3|TRBV12-3/TRBV12-4
CASSFSGNTIYF
>TRBJ2-7|TRBV6-5
CASSSDRAGTYEQYF
>TRBJ1-4|TRBV27
CASTSGTPGDKLFF
>TRBJ2-2|TRBV29-1
CSVETLDTLTGELFF
>TRBJ2-7|TRBV10-1
CASSESTGPTYEQYF
>TRBJ1-1|TRBV7-9
CASSLRLTEAFF
>TRBJ1-5|TRBV11-2
CASSLDPGSGQPQHF
>TRBJ2-3|TRBV29-1
CSVGTAHTDTQYF
>TRBJ2-1|TRBV27
CASSSLQYNEQFF
>TRBJ1-1|TRBV27
CASSSWGSGTEAFF
>TRBJ1-1|TRBV3-1/TRBV3-2
CASSQGGHTEAFF
>TRBJ2-1|TRBV25-1
CASRRINEQFF
>TRBJ1-2|TRBV4-2
CASSPDWGGRGGYTF